This entry lists 27 T cell receptor beta chains sequenced from one sample in a study of pediatric ulcerative colitis. The assay was immunoSEQ multiplex PCR, and TCRdb's table has in-frame clones only and misses some. There are 57,000 or so clones in the sample; over 70% occur only once, and over 1.3% lies in the top ten. Source material: blood. Receptors were obtained from a boy aged 10-17 years who was a control in a study of pediatric ulcerative colitis.

J is TRBJ2-5 and V is TRBV6-5; 8 bases are shared with TRBD1. The CDR3 is 13 residues long. Unmatched junction bases numbered 5, after V lost 6 bases and J lost 5 bases. Germline lookup yields CDR1 MNHEY and CDR2 SVGAGI. CDR3 coding DNA: TGTGCCAGCAGCCGACAGGGGATGGAGACCCAGTACTTC. It codes for CASSRQGMETQYF.

This chain links TRBV5-4 with TRBJ2-2; weak D call: TRBD1 (7 bases). Trimming stripped 4 bases from V and 5 bases from J, with 21 bases between. This CDR3 is 17 amino acids long. From germline, CDR1 is SGHNT and CDR2 YYREEE (reference sequence). CDR3 region: CASSPGGRGFGTGELFF. CDR3 coding DNA: TGTGCCAGCAGCCCCGGGGGCAGGGGGTTTGGGACCGGGGAGCTGTTTTTT.

V usage is TRBV5-6 and J usage is TRBJ2-3; TRBD2 might be the D (5 bases). CDR3 length: 14 amino acids. V dropped 3 bases and J dropped 4 bases, with 12 bases sitting between them. CDR1 and CDR2 (germline): SGHDT, YYEEEE. CDR3 in DNA: TGTGCCAGCAGCTCTTGGGAGATTGCAGATACGCAGTATTTT. The encoded protein is CASSSWEIADTQYF.

The rearrangement uses TRBV4-1 and TRBJ1-4, with 9 bases lining up with TRBD1. The CDR3 loop spans 16 amino acids. Germline V CDR1 and CDR2: MGHRA, YSYEKL. Trimming took 4 bases from V and 7 from J; bases not matched to a gene: 10. CDR3 residues: CASSRDLQGAVEKLFF. For the CDR3, the DNA is TGCGCCAGCAGCCGAGACCTACAGGGGGCAGTTGAAAAACTGTTTTTT.

The V call is TRBV7-9, the J call TRBJ1-1; maybe TRBD1 (5 bases). The germline V gene has CDR1 SEHNR and CDR2 FQNEAQ (reference sequence). V lost 4 bases to trimming and J lost 5 bases, with 23 bases between them. The CDR3 is 17 amino acids. Here the CDR3 reads CASSSRDPGGTRTEAFF. The CDR3 bases are TGTGCCAGCAGCTCAAGGGACCCGGGAGGAACGAGGACTGAAGCTTTCTTT.

The rearrangement links TRBV7-8 to TRBJ2-4; the match to TRBD2 covers 10 bases. With 4 bases clipped from V and 1 base from J, the junction kept 13 bases outside the gene matches. Germline CDR1 reads SGHVS; CDR2 reads FQNEAQ. The CDR3 loop spans 19 amino acids. The CDR3: CASSSRPAGGTVAKNIQYF. As DNA, the CDR3 is TGTGCCAGCAGCTCTCGTCCAGCGGGGGGGACCGTCGCCAAAAACATTCAGTACTTC.

A single count supports this clone. The genes are TRBV7-3 and TRBJ2-2; TRBD1 matches at 7 bases. J was trimmed by 4 bases and V by 2 bases; bases with no gene match: 10. There are 17 residues in the CDR3. Germline loops: CDR1 SGHTA, CDR2 FQGTGA. In DNA form, the CDR3 reads TGTGCCAGCAGCTTATCCCGGGACAGAACGGGCACCGGGGAGCTGTTTTTT. This sequence encodes CASSLSRDRTGTGELFF. The complete variable domain, with remaining parts taken from reference TRBV7-3 and TRBJ2-2, reads GAGVSQTPSNKVTEKGKYVELRCDPISGHTALYWYRQSLGQGPEFLIYFQGTGAADDSGLPNDRFFAVRPEGSVSTLKIQRTERGDSAVYLCASSLSRDRTGTGELFFGEGSRLTVL.

The gene calls are TRBV7-2 and TRBJ1-6; D is ambiguous. The CDR3 extends over 15 amino acids. Germline V gives CDR1 SGHTA, CDR2 FQGNSA. V was cut by 3 bases and J by 6 bases, with 12 bases left in between. The CDR3 reads CASSFGSVANSPLHF. The CDR3 DNA reads as TGTGCCAGCAGCTTCGGGTCGGTAGCTAATTCACCCCTCCACTTT.

This rearrangement joins TRBV9 to TRBJ2-7, with 7 positions matching TRBD2. J gave up 5 bases and V 3 bases, and 11 bases lay outside the gene matches. The CDR3 contains 15 residues. Germline V gene sequence: CDR1 SGDLS, CDR2 YYNGEE. CDR3 in amino acids: CASSDPASGEHEQYF. Here the CDR3 DNA reads TGTGCCAGCAGCGACCCCGCGAGCGGGGAACACGAGCAGTACTTC.

The chain employs TRBV5-1 and TRBJ1-1, with 8 bases matching TRBD1. The germline gives CDR1 SGHRS, CDR2 YFSETQ. The CDR3 length is 13 residues. V was clipped by 5 bases and J by 6 bases; unmatched bases: 6. Written as DNA, the CDR3 is TGCGCCAGCAGGACAGGGGTTAGGCCTGAAGCTTTCTTT. This gives the protein CASRTGVRPEAFF.

J is TRBJ2-7 and V is TRBV5-6; the D is unclear. Per the germline V gene, CDR1 is SGHDT and CDR2 is YYEEEE. This CDR3 has 12 amino acids. V lost 4 bases and J 6 bases, leaving 11 bases between the germline ends. The CDR3 loop is CASSRVLGEQYF. CDR3 nucleotides: TGTGCCAGCAGCAGGGTCCTGGGCGAGCAGTACTTC.

The rearrangement links TRBV19 to TRBJ1-2, with 8 bases matching TRBD1. The length of the CDR3 is 13 residues. Germline V gives CDR1 LNHDA, CDR2 SQIVND (reference sequence). The J segment lost 2 bases and the V segment lost 10 bases, leaving 6 bases of the junction unmatched. CDR3 coding DNA: TGTGCCACAAACAGGGGGTTAAACTATGGCTACACCTTC. Encoded protein: CATNRGLNYGYTF.

This chain joins TRBV6-6 and TRBJ1-2, with 7 positions matching TRBD1. CDR1 MNHNY and CDR2 SVGAGI come from the germline V gene (reference sequence). J gave up 5 bases and V 2 bases, and 8 bases lay outside the gene matches. The CDR3 has 15 residues. The CDR3 region is CASSYGEGARYGYTF. CDR3 nucleotides: TGTGCCAGCAGTTACGGGGAGGGGGCGCGGTATGGCTACACCTTC.

This chain uses TRBV6-1 with TRBJ2-7, with D uncertain. Trimming left V 2 bases short and J 7 bases short, with 6 bases between. Germline V CDR1 and CDR2: MNHNS, SASEGT. The CDR3 has 11 residues. The DNA for the CDR3 is TGTGCCAGCAGTGAATTAAGGGAGCAGTACTTC. Encoded protein: CASSELREQYF.

The V call is TRBV6-5, the J call TRBJ2-3; a possible D gene is TRBD2 (5 bases). Between the trimmed V and J ends, which lost 8 bases and 0 bases, there was a span of 12 bases. CDR3 size: 14 residues. CDR1 MNHEY and CDR2 SVGAGI come from the germline V gene. The CDR3 is CASSFGESTDTQYF. The CDR3 DNA sequence: TGTGCCAGCTCTTTCGGGGAAAGCACAGATACGCAGTATTTT.

The chain recombines TRBV29-1 with TRBJ2-3; weak D call: TRBD1 (5 bases). The V end was cut by 4 bases, the J end by 0 bases, with 11 bases between. Germline V lookup: CDR1 SQVTM, CDR2 ANQGSEA. The length of the CDR3 is 14 residues. CDR3 region: CSVGRTTSTDTQYF. CDR3 bases: TGCAGCGTTGGGCGGACAACGAGCACAGATACGCAGTATTTT.

The rearrangement uses TRBV5-4 and TRBJ2-7; D is possibly TRBD2 (5 bases). The CDR3 sequence is 13 residues long. Germline CDR1 is SGHNT and CDR2 is YYREEE (reference sequence). The germline V and J ends were trimmed by 4 bases and 1 base, with 9 bases remaining between them. As DNA, the CDR3 is TGTGCCAGCAGCCCGGACTTGTCCTACGAGCAGTACTTC. Protein: CASSPDLSYEQYF.

The count of this clone is one. This CDR3 is CATSSLAGGADTQYF. As DNA, the CDR3 is TGCGCCACCTCGTCGCTAGCGGGGGGGGCAGATACGCAGTATTTT. The chain employs TRBV10-2 and TRBJ2-3; 12 nucleotides align to TRBD2. Germline values: CDR1 WSHSY, CDR2 SAAADI. The ends lost 10 bases at V and 4 bases at J; junction bases unmatched: 9. This CDR3 has 15 residues.

The chain recombines TRBV23-1 with TRBJ2-1, with 10 bases that match TRBD2. TRBV23-1 is an open reading frame whose function is uncertain. V was pared by 6 bases and J by 2 bases, with 7 bases of the junction left unmatched. The CDR3 runs to 16 residues. The CDR3 sequence is CASREQSGRAYNEQFF. In DNA form, the CDR3 reads TGCGCCAGCAGAGAACAAAGCGGGAGGGCCTACAATGAGCAGTTCTTC.

The CDR3: CASRSTGGETQYF. The CDR3 region has the DNA TGTGCCAGCAGGTCGACAGGGGGGGAGACCCAGTACTTC. The chain carries TRBV6-5 and TRBJ2-5, with 9 bases identical to TRBD1. The CDR3 has 13 amino acids. Germline V lookup: CDR1 MNHEY, CDR2 SVGAGI. Unmatched junction bases numbered 4, after V lost 6 bases and J lost 5 bases.

This clone was counted a few times. CDR3 DNA sequence: TGTGCCATCAGTGAGCTAGACAGATTTAGCAATCAGCCCCAGCATTTT. It is translated as CAISELDRFSNQPQHF. V usage is TRBV10-3 and J usage is TRBJ1-5; the D gene is possibly TRBD1 (5 bases). Germline CDR1 and CDR2: ENHRY and SYGVKD. The length of the CDR3 is 16 residues. Trimming removed 2 bases at V and 0 bases at J, with 11 bases between.

The J gene is TRBJ2-7, the V gene TRBV14; no firm D call. Per germline, CDR1 SGHDN and CDR2 FVKESK. The V and J ends lost 3 bases and 0 bases respectively, with 0 bases between them. The CDR3 contains 11 residues. The CDR3 nucleotides read TGTGCCAGCAGCCACTCCTACGAGCAGTACTTC. Translation: CASSHSYEQYF.

The chain links TRBV27 to TRBJ2-7; D perhaps matches TRBD2 (6 bases). V lost 6 bases and J lost 0, with 12 bases in between. The CDR3 contains 14 residues. Germline V gene sequence: CDR1 MNHEY, CDR2 SMNVEV (reference sequence). Written as DNA, the CDR3 is TGTGCCAGCAGGGTTAGCGGCATCTCCTACGAGCAGTACTTC. Translated, it gives CASRVSGISYEQYF.

The rearrangement uses TRBV12-5 and TRBJ2-7; no clear D. V lost 1 base and J 0 bases, leaving 16 bases between the germline ends. This CDR3 comprises 17 residues. The germline gives CDR1 LGHNT, CDR2 FRNRAP. The CDR3 sequence is CASGLEVMLWSSYEQYF. In DNA, the CDR3 is TGTGCTAGTGGTTTGGAGGTCATGCTGTGGTCCTCCTACGAGCAGTACTTC.

This chain connects TRBV6-1 to TRBJ2-7; D not resolved. V lost 6 bases to trimming and J lost 1 base, with 13 bases between them. Germline CDR1 is MNHNS and CDR2 is SASEGT. CDR3 length: 14 residues. CDR3 amino acids: CASSADYLSYEQYF. The CDR3 DNA follows: TGTGCCAGCAGCGCCGATTACTTATCCTACGAGCAGTACTTC.

The count of this clone is one. This chain joins TRBV5-4 and TRBJ2-3, with 8 nucleotides matching TRBD1. Trimming removed 4 bases from V and 4 bases from J; junction bases left unmatched: 8. Germline V gene lookup returns CDR1 SGHNT and CDR2 YYREEE (reference sequence). The CDR3 covers 15 residues. This CDR3 reads CASSPSGGDADTQYF. CDR3 bases: TGTGCCAGCAGCCCGTCAGGGGGCGACGCAGATACGCAGTATTTT.

The chain joins TRBV7-2 to TRBJ1-2; 7 nucleotides line up with TRBD1. The V and J ends lost 2 bases and 8 bases, in that order; junction bases with no gene match: 11. The germline gives CDR1 SGHTA, CDR2 FQGNSA. This CDR3 contains 15 residues. The CDR3 sequence: CASSLKTGSIWGYTF. The CDR3 region has the DNA TGTGCCAGCAGCTTAAAGACAGGGAGTATATGGGGCTACACCTTC.